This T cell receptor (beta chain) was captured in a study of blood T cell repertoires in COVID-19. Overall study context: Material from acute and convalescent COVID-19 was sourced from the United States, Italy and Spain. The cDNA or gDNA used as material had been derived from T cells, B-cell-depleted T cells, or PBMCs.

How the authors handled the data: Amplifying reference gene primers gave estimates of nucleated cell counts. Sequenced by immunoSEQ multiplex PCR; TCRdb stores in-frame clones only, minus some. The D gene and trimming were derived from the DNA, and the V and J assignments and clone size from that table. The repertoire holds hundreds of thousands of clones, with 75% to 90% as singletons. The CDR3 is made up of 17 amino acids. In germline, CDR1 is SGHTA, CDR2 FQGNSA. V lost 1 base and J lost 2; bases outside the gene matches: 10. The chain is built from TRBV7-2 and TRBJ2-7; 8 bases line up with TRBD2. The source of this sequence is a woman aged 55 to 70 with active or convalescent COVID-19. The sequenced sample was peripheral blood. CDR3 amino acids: CASSLGGPRGAAYEQYF. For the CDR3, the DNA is TGTGCCAGCAGCTTAGGTGGGCCGCGGGGGGCCGCCTACGAGCAGTACTTC.